Shown below are 5 T cell receptor beta chains from a single sample sequenced in a study of blood T cells in healthy people across ages (dated by TCRdb to the mid-2010s). The library was made by 5' RACE. Reads for this sample came from an Illumina HiSeq 2500. The second PCR ran for about 6 to 12 cycles and used a J-beta primer mix along with a sample-barcoded 5' primer. Through fastp at Q25 and MiXCR, TCRdb rebuilt clones from the public reads, retaining in-frame beta chains. For every CDR3 protein sequence, its rows merge into one entry that carries the most common genes and DNA. This sample has 1.4 million or so distinct CDR3 sequences in its table, and roughly 43% of those were observed once. The ten largest clones take up around 4% of the sample. The specimen sequenced was blood. The receptors shown here come from a woman aged 18-29 years in good health.

This chain uses TRBV4-3 with TRBJ2-1; D unresolved. The CDR3 consists of 17 residues. V was pared by 4 bases and J by 10 bases, with 26 bases between. Per germline, CDR1 LGHNA and CDR2 YSLEER. CDR3 amino acids: CASSRQLDPLGSYEQFF. The CDR3, as DNA: TGCGCCAGCAGCCGCCAACTGGACCCTTTGGGCTCCTACGAGCAGTTCTTC.

The chain carries TRBV4-3 and TRBJ1-1; no reliable D call. Germline CDR1 is LGHNA and CDR2 is YSLEER. V shed 1 base and J shed 4 bases, with 13 bases lying between them. The CDR3 contains 15 residues. Here the CDR3 reads CASSQAVGRSTEAFF. The CDR3 DNA follows: TGCGCCAGCAGCCAAGCGGTGGGAAGGAGCACTGAAGCTTTCTTT.

About this clonotype itself: The junction and the germline gene differ at one end; a read error may be behind it. This chain uses TRBV7-9 with TRBJ1-1, with TRBD1 as a possible D gene (6 bases). The CDR3 extends over 13 amino acids. In germline, CDR1 is SEHNR, CDR2 FQNEAQ (reference sequence). The CDR3 here is CASSSGAYTEAFF. CDR3 coding DNA: TGTGCCAGCAGCTCAGGGGCGTACACTGAGGCTTTCTTT.

CDR3 region: CTSSRPRTSGKADTQYF. The CDR3 nucleotides read TGTACCAGCAGCCGACCCCGGACTAGCGGGAAAGCAGATACGCAGTATTTT. The V and J genes are TRBV7-2 and TRBJ2-3, with 12 nucleotides matching TRBD2. Germline CDR1 reads SGHTA; CDR2 reads FQGNSA. The CDR3 is made up of 17 amino acids. The V and J ends lost 5 bases and 4 bases, in that order; junction bases with no gene match: 10.

The chain combines TRBV20-1 with TRBJ2-3; 14 positions agree with TRBD2. The CDR3 extends over 18 amino acids. Germline CDR1 DFQATT, CDR2 SNEGSKA (reference sequence). The trim removed 2 bases at V and 7 bases at J, leaving 14 bases unmatched. CDR3: CSARKTSGGASSRNTQYF. The CDR3 DNA sequence: TGCAGTGCTAGAAAGACTAGCGGGGGGGCCTCAAGTAGAAATACGCAGTATTTT.